This T cell receptor beta chain was identified in a study of response to subunit inactivated influenza vaccine. TCRdb fed the RT-PCR reads into MiXCR, producing one record per CDR3 protein. Altogether about 650,000 distinct CDR3 sequences are present, approximately 15% being singletons, with the ten largest covering 9.5% to 13%. Study findings and constraints: The authors proposed limited new T cell recruitment per seasonal influenza vaccination.

The CDR3 extends over 21 amino acids. Trimming removed 5 bases from V and 8 bases from J; junction bases left unmatched: 28. Germline V CDR1 and CDR2: MNHEY, SMNVEV (reference sequence). With respect to this clonotype: What it recognizes is unknown.

The chain combines TRBV27 with TRBJ2-1, with 9 positions matching TRBD2. This specimen was PBMCs from blood, taken 11 to 12 days after vaccination. This sequence originates from a man aged 45 to 65 who received an inactivated influenza vaccine. The CDR3 region is CASSPPPFREGRREGVHEQFF. The CDR3 bases are TGTGCCAGCAGTCCTCCCCCCTTTCGCGAGGGTAGGCGGGAGGGCGTCCATGAGCAGTTCTTC.